Listed here are 24 T cell receptor beta chains from one sample, sequenced in a study of shared clonotypes between healthy human individuals. Positive CCR7 selection of CD45RO-negative cells yielded the naive CD8 cells, and terminally differentiated effector memory CD45RA+ cells were excluded. Method: immunoSEQ multiplex PCR; TCRdb's copy keeps in-frame clones and lacks some. The table has millions of clones, under 95% seen once. The sequenced sample was naive CD8+ T cells from PBMCs. The receptor source for this set is a man between 18 and 35 years old in good health. Some clones in this sample may be carry-over from other donors' samples.

V is TRBV7-9 and J is TRBJ2-7; no definite D call. This CDR3 spans 17 amino acids. CDR1 is SEHNR and CDR2 is FQNEAQ in the germline V gene (reference sequence). The V and J ends lost 1 base and 0 bases respectively, with 16 bases between them. The CDR3, as DNA: TGTGCCAGCAGCTTAGGATTCCGGCTCAGGAGCTCCTACGAGCAGTACTTC. Encoded protein: CASSLGFRLRSSYEQYF.

This clone occurred a few times. The V gene is TRBV7-9, the J gene TRBJ1-1, with TRBD1 as a possible D gene (5 bases). Germline V gives CDR1 SEHNR, CDR2 FQNEAQ (reference sequence). V dropped 10 bases and J dropped 1 base, with 16 bases sitting between them. There are 14 residues in the CDR3. The CDR3: CAILDGTENTEAFF. The CDR3 DNA follows: TGTGCCATTCTGGACGGGACGGAGAACACTGAAGCTTTCTTT.

The rearrangement uses TRBV15 and TRBJ1-2, with TRBD1 identical over 9 bases. This CDR3 region has 16 residues. Germline V gene lookup returns CDR1 LNHNV and CDR2 YYDKDF (reference sequence). The trim removed 6 bases at V and 0 bases at J, leaving 8 bases unmatched. CDR3 nucleotides: TGTGCCACCAGGGCGACAGGGGGAACCCCTAACTATGGCTACACCTTC. It encodes CATRATGGTPNYGYTF.

The chain uses TRBV18 and TRBJ2-5; maybe TRBD2 (5 bases). Deletions cut 3 bases from V and 3 bases from J, with 17 bases between. The CDR3 length is 16 residues. Germline-derived CDR1 and CDR2 are KGHSH and LQKENI. CDR3 sequence: CASSPLENEGKETQYF. The CDR3 DNA follows: TGTGCCAGCTCACCCCTAGAAAATGAGGGAAAAGAGACCCAGTACTTC.

The chain employs TRBV27 and TRBJ2-7; D ambiguous. V gave up 5 bases and J gave up 5 bases, with 19 bases separating them. CDR3 length: 15 amino acids. CDR1 MNHEY and CDR2 SMNVEV come from the germline V gene (reference sequence). Here the CDR3 DNA reads TGTGCCAGCAGTATTATTCCGTCAAGAAGGGACGAGCAGTACTTC. It yields the protein CASSIIPSRRDEQYF.

This clone was found once. The J gene is TRBJ2-5, the V gene TRBV27; D is perhaps TRBD1 or TRBD2 (6 bases each). Trimming removed 3 bases at V and 3 bases at J, with 14 bases between. Germline V CDR1 and CDR2: MNHEY, SMNVEV (reference sequence). The length of the CDR3 is 15 residues. The CDR3 DNA sequence: TGTGCCAGCAGTTTCCGGGGGCTCATCGAAGAGACCCAGTACTTC. As protein: CASSFRGLIEETQYF.

CDR3 DNA: TGTGCCAGTACGAACTCGGGCAGTGAAGCTTTCTTT. Its protein product is CASTNSGSEAFF. V is TRBV19 and J is TRBJ1-1; D uncertain. The CDR3 is 12 amino acids. The germline gives CDR1 LNHDA, CDR2 SQIVND (reference sequence). V was cut by 7 bases and J by 7 bases, with 13 bases left in between.

The chain links TRBV6-1 to TRBJ2-7; D may be TRBD1 (5 bases). CDR1 is MNHNS, CDR2 SASEGT, per germline. The germline V and J ends were trimmed by 6 bases and 2 bases, with 17 bases remaining between them. This CDR3 is built from 15 residues. This CDR3 is CASRGRGRNTYEQYF. The CDR3, as DNA: TGTGCCAGCAGGGGGCGTGGCCGAAACACCTACGAGCAGTACTTC.

V usage is TRBV4-1 and J usage is TRBJ2-3; possibly TRBD2 for D (6 bases). The CDR3 is made up of 16 amino acids. V was shortened by 4 bases and J by 0 bases, with 14 bases between the two germline ends. Germline assignment: CDR1 MGHRA and CDR2 YSYEKL. CDR3 loop: CASSPRDLSSTDTQYF. For the CDR3, the DNA is TGCGCCAGCAGCCCGAGGGACTTATCTAGCACAGATACGCAGTATTTT.

V is TRBV7-9 and J is TRBJ2-5; no reliable D call. CDR1 and CDR2 from the germline V gene are SEHNR and FQNEAQ (reference sequence). V dropped 5 bases and J dropped 5 bases, with 21 bases sitting between them. The CDR3 extends over 16 amino acids. CDR3 residues: CASSPSLGAPSETQYF. DNA of the CDR3: TGTGCCAGCAGCCCCTCCCTCGGCGCCCCCTCGGAGACCCAGTACTTC.

The rearrangement uses TRBV19 and TRBJ2-7, with a weak D call TRBD1 (6 bases). Per germline, CDR1 LNHDA and CDR2 SQIVND (reference sequence). V was pared by 8 bases and J by 5 bases, with 22 bases between. The CDR3 runs 15 residues. The CDR3: CASGDTGHSWHEQYF. The CDR3 DNA is TGTGCCAGTGGTGACACAGGGCACTCGTGGCACGAGCAGTACTTC.

This clone was recorded once. V is TRBV27 and J is TRBJ2-5; a possible D gene is TRBD2 (6 bases). Trimming removed 0 bases at V and 4 bases at J, with 15 bases between. The CDR3 has 16 amino acids. Germline V CDR1 and CDR2: MNHEY, SMNVEV (reference sequence). The CDR3 here is CASSLSAGLLGETQYF. As DNA, the CDR3 is TGTGCCAGCAGTTTATCGGCGGGACTGCTGGGAGAGACCCAGTACTTC.

The chain joins TRBV9 to TRBJ1-1; D remains unclear. The germline V gene encodes CDR1 SGDLS and CDR2 YYNGEE. The CDR3 extends over 13 amino acids. Trimming removed 3 bases at V and 2 bases at J, with 8 bases between. As DNA, the CDR3 is TGTGCCAGCAGCGGGGCGGGAAACACTGAAGCTTTCTTT. Amino acids: CASSGAGNTEAFF. The full variable domain, with the rest looked up from reference TRBV9 and TRBJ1-1, is DSGVTQTPKHLITATGQRVTLRCSPRSGDLSVYWYQQSLDQGLQFLIQYYNGEERAKGNILERFSAQQFPDLHSELNLSSLELGDSALYFCASSGAGNTEAFFGQGTRLTVV.

In DNA form, the CDR3 reads TGTGCCAGCAGTTTATTAAGCGGGGCAGGGTACAATGAGCAGTTCTTC. It encodes CASSLLSGAGYNEQFF. This rearrangement joins TRBV28 to TRBJ2-1; 7 positions match TRBD2. The ends lost 1 base at V and 4 bases at J; junction bases unmatched: 7. Germline CDR1 and CDR2: MDHEN and SYDVKM. This CDR3 has 16 residues.

V gene TRBV5-6 combines with J gene TRBJ1-2; no definite D call. Germline CDR1 and CDR2: SGHDT and YYEEEE. This CDR3 is built from 17 residues. Trimming took off 4 bases at V and 3 bases at J, with 22 bases between the two ends. The CDR3 coding sequence is TGTGCCAGCAGCCCAAGTAAAACCCCGTTGAAACACTATGGCTACACCTTC. This translates into CASSPSKTPLKHYGYTF.

This chain's CDR3 is CAAKRGTSKYNEQFF. DNA of the CDR3: TGTGCCGCAAAAAGGGGTACAAGCAAATACAATGAGCAGTTCTTC. The chain joins TRBV28 to TRBJ2-1, with a weak D call TRBD1 (5 bases). The V gene lost 11 bases and the J gene lost 4 bases, with 21 bases spanning the gap. The V gene's germline CDR1 is MDHEN and CDR2 SYDVKM. The CDR3 contains 15 residues.

The V call is TRBV21-1, the J call TRBJ1-2; no check of the table's D call, TRBD1, against the DNA was made. TRBV21-1 is a listed pseudogene. The CDR3 loop spans 15 amino acids. Here the CDR3 DNA reads TGTGCCAGCAGCAAAGGCAGGGTTACTAACTATGGCTACACCTTC. This sequence encodes CASSKGRVTNYGYTF.

The chain uses TRBV11-2 and TRBJ1-1, with a tentative D call TRBD1 (5 bases). This CDR3 comprises 16 residues. Germline CDR1 SGHAT, CDR2 FQNNGV. V was trimmed by 5 bases and J by 3 bases, leaving 19 bases between them. The CDR3 region has the DNA TGTGCCAGCAGCCAATACGTAAGATTAGGGGACACTGAAGCTTTCTTT. This encodes CASSQYVRLGDTEAFF. Looking up the rest from reference TRBV11-2 and TRBJ1-1 gives the full variable domain: EAGVAQSPRYKIIEKRQSVAFWCNPISGHATLYWYQQILGQGPKLLIQFQNNGVVDDSQLPKDRFSAERLKGVDSTLKIQPAKLEDSAVYLCASSQYVRLGDTEAFFGQGTRLTVV.

Turning to this clone: The same CDR3 also results from other DNA sequences found in this sample. This rearrangement joins TRBV28 to TRBJ2-3; 14 nucleotides agree with TRBD2. The CDR3 runs to 14 residues. From germline, CDR1 is MDHEN and CDR2 SYDVKM. The V and J ends lost 8 bases and 4 bases, in that order; junction bases with no gene match: 2. CDR3: CASGLAGGPDTQYF. The CDR3 nucleotides are TGTGCCAGCGGACTAGCGGGAGGTCCAGATACGCAGTATTTT.

The chain is built from TRBV19 and TRBJ1-2; no definite D call. CDR1 is LNHDA, CDR2 SQIVND, per germline (reference sequence). The CDR3 sequence is 15 residues long. V was trimmed by 3 bases and J by 0 bases, leaving 11 bases between them. CDR3 bases: TGTGCCAGTAGTATCGGCGTGGATCCTAACTATGGCTACACCTTC. Translating it yields CASSIGVDPNYGYTF.

The V call is TRBV27, the J call TRBJ2-7, with 16 positions matching TRBD2. From germline, CDR1 is MNHEY and CDR2 SMNVEV (reference sequence). This CDR3 is built from 16 residues. Trimming cost V 4 bases and J 5 bases; bases outside gene matches: 5. DNA for the CDR3: TGTGCCAGCAGTTGGGGACTAGCGGGAGGGCTGGACGAGCAGTACTTC. Residues: CASSWGLAGGLDEQYF.

The chain is built from TRBV7-7 and TRBJ2-1; possible D gene TRBD2, 6 bases. Germline V CDR1 and CDR2: SSHAT, FNYEAQ (reference sequence). Trimming cost V 2 bases and J 2 bases, with 10 bases left between them. The CDR3 covers 15 residues. The DNA for the CDR3 is TGTGCCAGCAGCTTAAGTAGCGGAGCCTACAATGAGCAGTTCTTC. Translation gives CASSLSSGAYNEQFF.

The CDR3 coding sequence is TGCGCCAGCAGTGATTCTTACGCGATCCTTGAGCAGTTCTTC. Translated, it gives CASSDSYAILEQFF. The chain uses TRBV10-2 and TRBJ2-1; D ambiguous. The CDR3 runs to 14 residues. The germline V and J ends were trimmed by 3 bases and 9 bases, with 15 bases remaining between them. The germline CDR1 and CDR2 sequences are WSHSY and SAAADI.

The V gene is TRBV6-6, the J gene TRBJ2-7; unclear D gene. V was clipped by 5 bases and J by 0 bases, with 5 bases between them. CDR1 and CDR2 from the germline V gene are MNHNY and SVGAGI (reference sequence). This CDR3 comprises 12 residues. CDR3 sequence (DNA): TGTGCCAGCAGTCCCCTCTCCTACGAGCAGTACTTC. It codes for CASSPLSYEQYF.